The 26 T cell receptor beta chains below were found in one sample sequenced in a study of shared clonotypes between healthy human individuals (TCRdb year 2020). Libraries were built with the immunoSEQ multiplex PCR assay. As stored in TCRdb, this immuneACCESS dataset retains in-frame rearrangements with V and J assigned. A fraction of the clones does not appear; measured against another copy, unresolved V genes explain less than half of the discrepancy, and the remainder lacks a known reason. The table for this sample lists approximately 2.1 million clones; 90% to 95% of them were counted only once. The top ten clones comprise 0.35% to 0.45% of the sample. Sequenced sample: naive CD4+ T cells from PBMCs. The sample's cell subset or site label is to be understood as: CD45RA+ positively selected. These TCRs come from a man aged 18 to 29 in good health. Some clones in this sample may be carry-over from other donors' samples.

The gene calls are TRBV19 and TRBJ2-1; TRBD2 agrees at 8 bases. The CDR3 runs to 12 residues. J gave up 7 bases and V 6 bases, and 2 bases lay outside the gene matches. CDR1 and CDR2 (germline): LNHDA, SQIVND (reference sequence). The CDR3 nucleotides read TGTGCCAGTAGCGGGAGGGGGAATGAGCAGTTCTTC. Protein sequence: CASSGRGNEQFF.

V and J are TRBV7-2 and TRBJ1-3; D gene ambiguous. Trimming took 5 bases from V and 4 from J, leaving 15 bases between them. The CDR3 length is 15 residues. The germline V gene has CDR1 SGHTA and CDR2 FQGNSA. CDR3 sequence: CASSMGRLSGNTIYF. For the CDR3, the DNA is TGTGCCAGCAGCATGGGTCGGTTAAGCGGAAACACCATATATTTT.

The table lists this clone with a count of one. The chain links TRBV18 to TRBJ1-1; perhaps TRBD1 as D (6 bases). V was pared by 3 bases and J by 3 bases, with 14 bases between. Germline V lookup: CDR1 KGHSH, CDR2 LQKENI. The CDR3 has 15 residues. The CDR3 spells CASSPGGRVDTEAFF. The CDR3 coding sequence is TGTGCCAGCTCACCTGGGGGCAGAGTTGACACTGAAGCTTTCTTT.

This CDR3 is CASSFWGQLEYEQYF. The DNA of the CDR3 is TGTGCCAGCAGTTTTTGGGGGCAGTTGGAATACGAGCAGTACTTC. This chain joins TRBV28 and TRBJ2-7; tentatively, D is TRBD1 (6 bases). Germline values: CDR1 MDHEN, CDR2 SYDVKM. Deletions cut 3 bases from V and 4 bases from J, with 16 bases between. This CDR3 is built from 15 residues.

The chain uses TRBV5-1 and TRBJ1-2; possible D gene TRBD1, 5 bases. This CDR3 has 13 amino acids. The germline V gene has CDR1 SGHRS and CDR2 YFSETQ. Trimming removed 0 bases from V and 8 bases from J, with 11 bases in between. This chain's CDR3 is CASSLAPGTGYTF. The CDR3 DNA reads as TGCGCCAGCAGCTTGGCCCCAGGGACCGGCTACACCTTC.

The genes are TRBV7-9 and TRBJ2-7; 8 bases are a match to TRBD2. V shed 7 bases and J 5 bases; nucleotides not matched to a gene: 10. Germline CDR1 SEHNR, CDR2 FQNEAQ (reference sequence). CDR3 size: 14 residues. The DNA for the CDR3 is TGTGCCAGCACCCCCGGGACTAGGGGCAACGAGCAGTACTTC. Residues: CASTPGTRGNEQYF.

This clone has only one observation. This chain connects TRBV7-2 to TRBJ2-3; 12 bases fit TRBD1. CDR1 is SGHTA, CDR2 FQGNSA, per germline. The CDR3 loop spans 17 amino acids. V dropped 2 bases and J dropped 3; count of bases not matched to a gene: 6. The DNA for the CDR3 is TGTGCCAGCAGCTTACGGGGGGACAGGGGGCCTACAGATACGCAGTATTTT. Translation: CASSLRGDRGPTDTQYF.

This clone was seen only a few times. The sample has other DNA sequences that encode this CDR3 too. The J gene is TRBJ1-5, the V gene TRBV28; D call uncertain. With 2 bases removed from V and 7 bases from J, the gap between germline ends came to 6 bases. CDR1 and CDR2 from the germline V gene are MDHEN and SYDVKM. The CDR3 is 12 amino acids. The CDR3 DNA is TGTGCCAGCAGTTTAGCGGTCCAGCCCCAGCATTTT. This codes for CASSLAVQPQHF. Variable domain in full (rest from reference TRBV28 and TRBJ1-5): DVKVTQSSRYLVKRTGEKVFLECVQDMDHENMFWYRQDPGLGLRLIYFSYDVKMKEKGDIPEGYSVSREKKERFSLILESASTNQTSMYLCASSLAVQPQHFGDGTRLSIL.

The gene calls are TRBV6-6 and TRBJ2-5; tentatively, D is TRBD1 (6 bases). The J call may be wrong; the DNA end is better matched by TRBJ2-7. The CDR3 has 12 amino acids. The germline V gene has CDR1 MNHNY and CDR2 SVGAGI (reference sequence). The CDR3 loop is CASSVRGSEQYF. The CDR3 DNA reads as TGTGCCAGCAGTGTGAGGGGGAGCGAGCAGTACTTC.

V usage is TRBV12-5 and J usage is TRBJ1-2, with 10 bases matching TRBD1. Germline-derived CDR1 and CDR2 are LGHNT and FRNRAP. The V gene end was trimmed by 1 base and the J gene end by 4 bases; junction bases not matched to a gene: 6. The CDR3 loop spans 16 amino acids. In DNA form, the CDR3 reads TGTGCTAGTGGTTTGGCCGGGACAGGGGAACTCTATGGCTACACCTTC. It yields the protein CASGLAGTGELYGYTF.

A single count supports this clone. V is TRBV15 and J is TRBJ1-4; 7 bases are a match to TRBD1. The germline CDR1 and CDR2 sequences are LNHNV and YYDKDF (reference sequence). The CDR3 is made up of 15 amino acids. The V segment lost 3 bases and the J segment 4 bases; nucleotides outside the gene matches: 5. CDR3 protein: CATSSLGQLNEKLFF. CDR3 bases: TGTGCCACCAGCAGCCTGGGACAGCTTAATGAAAAACTGTTTTTT.

CDR3: CASRPGPFNEQFF. The CDR3, as DNA: TGTGCCAGCAGGCCGGGACCCTTCAATGAGCAGTTCTTC. The V and J genes are TRBV2 and TRBJ2-1; D might be TRBD1 or TRBD2, each matching 5 bases. CDR1 and CDR2 from the germline V gene are SNHLY and FYNNEI. CDR3 length: 13 residues. With 6 bases removed from V and 6 bases from J, the gap between germline ends came to 12 bases.

The chain joins TRBV15 to TRBJ1-3; D gene ambiguous. There are 13 residues in the CDR3. The germline gives CDR1 LNHNV, CDR2 YYDKDF (reference sequence). Trimming left V 1 base short and J 3 bases short, with 4 bases between. CDR3 in DNA: TGTGCCACCAGCAGAGGGGTTGGAAACACCATATATTTT. It translates to CATSRGVGNTIYF.

The rearrangement links TRBV6-1 to TRBJ2-1; D remains ambiguous. CDR3 size: 12 residues. Trimming stripped 6 bases from V and 4 bases from J, with 7 bases between. Germline values: CDR1 MNHNS, CDR2 SASEGT. The CDR3 DNA sequence: TGTGCCAGCAGACCGGATTACAATGAGCAGTTCTTC. This encodes CASRPDYNEQFF.

The sample holds a few counts of this clone. The chain carries TRBV28 and TRBJ1-1; TRBD1 matches at 7 bases. V gave up 3 bases and J gave up 4 bases; unmatched junction bases: 8. CDR3 size: 15 residues. The V gene's germline CDR1 is MDHEN and CDR2 SYDVKM. The CDR3 DNA follows: TGTGCCAGCAGTTTCCAACAGGGGCTAGGCACTGAAGCTTTCTTT. Amino acid sequence: CASSFQQGLGTEAFF.

Note on this clone: Within the sample, other DNA sequences also encode this same CDR3. The chain has TRBV18 and TRBJ2-5; D is unresolved. V lost 0 bases to trimming and J lost 1 base, with 9 bases between them. Germline loops: CDR1 KGHSH, CDR2 LQKENI. The CDR3 spans 15 residues. The CDR3 nucleotides are TGTGCCAGCTCACCACCATCCTCCGGCCAAGAGACCCAGTACTTC. Its translation is CASSPPSSGQETQYF.

The gene calls are TRBV2 and TRBJ1-1; D is perhaps TRBD1 (5 bases). V was trimmed by 8 bases and J by 7 bases, leaving 17 bases between them. CDR1 SNHLY and CDR2 FYNNEI come from the germline V gene. The CDR3 runs 13 residues. The CDR3 DNA is TGTGCCAGCGATTACCCCGGGACTCTTGAAGCTTTCTTT. It specifies CASDYPGTLEAFF.

V gene TRBV25-1 combines with J gene TRBJ2-1; 9 bases are a match to TRBD1. Germline CDR1 MGHDK, CDR2 SYGVNS. V lost 2 bases to trimming and J lost 6 bases; unmatched junction nucleotides: 5. This CDR3 has 15 residues. The CDR3: CASSETGGAGNEQFF. As DNA, the CDR3 is TGTGCCAGCAGTGAAACAGGGGGCGCCGGCAATGAGCAGTTCTTC.

The V gene is TRBV7-3, the J gene TRBJ1-1; TRBD1 is a possible D gene (5 bases). V was clipped by 2 bases and J by 1 base, with 11 bases between them. CDR3 length: 15 amino acids. Germline V lookup: CDR1 SGHTA, CDR2 FQGTGA. The CDR3 sequence: CASSLLGPQNTEAFF. CDR3 in DNA: TGTGCCAGCAGCTTATTGGGACCCCAGAACACTGAAGCTTTCTTT.

The rearrangement uses TRBV4-2 and TRBJ2-2; 7 positions match TRBD2. CDR1 is LGHNA and CDR2 is YNFKEQ in the germline V gene. After removal of 4 bases from V and 7 bases from J, the junction contained 15 bases not matched to a gene. There are 17 residues in the CDR3. The CDR3 DNA reads as TGTGCCAGCAGCCGGGAAGGAGCGGGACCTTGGGACGGGGAGCTGTTTTTT. Its protein is CASSREGAGPWDGELFF.

Only one count was recorded for this clone. The genes are TRBV6-1 and TRBJ1-3, with D maybe TRBD1 (6 bases). This CDR3 region has 13 residues. V lost 6 bases, J lost 14 bases, and 20 bases lay in between. CDR1 and CDR2 (germline): MNHNS, SASEGT. CDR3 DNA: TGTGCCAGCAGACGGACAGTCGCTCCGGCGGTATATTTT. Its protein product is CASRRTVAPAVYF.

The chain carries TRBV11-2 and TRBJ2-3; 11 nucleotides agree with TRBD2. CDR3 length equals 19 residues. V dropped 4 bases and J dropped 4; count of bases not matched to a gene: 16. Germline CDR1 and CDR2: SGHAT and FQNNGV. CDR3 amino acids: CASSSGRLLAGDGPDTQYF. As DNA, the CDR3 is TGTGCCAGCAGCTCGGGACGGCTACTAGCGGGAGATGGTCCAGATACGCAGTATTTT.

The genes are TRBV6-5 and TRBJ1-4, with 7 bases that match TRBD1. CDR3 length equals 14 residues. V trimming: 6 bases; J trimming: 5 bases; junction bases outside the gene matches: 6. CDR1 is MNHEY, CDR2 SVGAGI, per germline. CDR3 nucleotides: TGTGCCAGCAGCCGGGACAGACCAAATGAAAAACTGTTTTTT. Translation gives CASSRDRPNEKLFF.

The chain employs TRBV29-1 and TRBJ1-1, with D uncertain. The CDR3 sequence is 10 residues long. CDR1 and CDR2 from the germline V gene are SQVTM and ANQGSEA. V dropped 2 bases and J dropped 7 bases, with 5 bases sitting between them. Written as DNA, the CDR3 is TGCAGCGTTGAAAAGGTTGAAGCTTTCTTT. This sequence encodes CSVEKVEAFF.

This chain connects TRBV10-3 to TRBJ2-1; the D gene is possibly TRBD2 (6 bases). CDR3 length: 11 residues. V shed 8 bases and J shed 7 bases, with 9 bases lying between them. CDR1 and CDR2 (germline): ENHRY, SYGVKD. This CDR3 is CAIQAGNEQFF. The CDR3 DNA reads as TGTGCCATCCAGGCGGGGAATGAGCAGTTCTTC.

This chain links TRBV28 with TRBJ1-2; the D gene is possibly TRBD1 (5 bases). This CDR3 has 13 residues. V shed 7 bases and J shed 4 bases, with 13 bases lying between them. Germline-derived CDR1 and CDR2 are MDHEN and SYDVKM. CDR3 nucleotides: TGTGCCAGCAACGGGGGACCCTCCTATGGCTACACCTTC. It encodes CASNGGPSYGYTF.